This passage covers 24 T cell receptor beta chains from one sample sequenced in a study of cytomegalovirus exposure and HLA in healthy donors. This PCR relied on a set of 60 Vbeta primers and 13 Jbeta primers. Sequencing was performed with immunoSEQ multiplex PCR; in TCRdb, only in-frame clones are kept and a portion is missing. The sample consists of approximately 150,000 clones, more than 80% of them appearing once. Input material: PBMCs. The receptors come from a woman in her forties in good health and CMV-seropositive.

The chain combines TRBV7-2 with TRBJ2-1, with 7 nucleotides matching TRBD2. Germline V lookup: CDR1 SGHTA, CDR2 FQGNSA. The V and J ends lost 6 bases and 8 bases, in that order; junction bases with no gene match: 10. The CDR3 is made up of 14 amino acids. CDR3: CASRLSGPLDEQFF. The CDR3 DNA reads TGTGCCAGCAGACTTAGCGGGCCCTTGGATGAGCAGTTCTTC. The entire variable domain, with the rest obtained from reference TRBV7-2 and TRBJ2-1, is as follows: GAGVSQSPSNKVTEKGKDVELRCDPISGHTALYWYRQSLGQGLEFLIYFQGNSAPDKSGLPSDRFSAERTGGSVSTLTIQRTQQEDSAVYLCASRLSGPLDEQFFGPGTRLTVL.

The genes are TRBV5-1 and TRBJ2-7, with D maybe TRBD2 (5 bases). V lost 4 bases, J lost 0 bases, and 8 bases lay in between. Germline loops: CDR1 SGHRS, CDR2 YFSETQ. The CDR3 is 13 amino acids. The CDR3 DNA sequence: TGCGCCAGCAGCGAGAGGGTCTCCTACGAGCAGTACTTC. Its protein product is CASSERVSYEQYF.

The chain is built from TRBV6-5 and TRBJ2-3; D is possibly TRBD2 (5 bases). Germline values: CDR1 MNHEY, CDR2 SVGAGI. This CDR3 has 14 amino acids. V gave up 4 bases and J gave up 5 bases, with 13 bases separating them. CDR3 sequence reads: CASSSPYGGDTQYF. As DNA, the CDR3 is TGTGCCAGCAGTTCCCCTTATGGAGGAGATACGCAGTATTTT.

This clone has only a few counts. The chain combines TRBV6-1 with TRBJ1-3; D might be TRBD1 (6 bases). CDR3 length equals 15 residues. Trimming removed 6 bases at V and 4 bases at J, with 16 bases between. CDR1 is MNHNS and CDR2 is SASEGT in the germline V gene. Here the CDR3 DNA reads TGTGCCAGCAGGGCCGGGGGGGCGGGGGGAAACACCATATATTTT. Its translation is CASRAGGAGGNTIYF.

V and J are TRBV6-1 and TRBJ2-7, with D possibly matching TRBD1 (6 bases). Germline V gene sequence: CDR1 MNHNS, CDR2 SASEGT. V lost 7 bases and J 4 bases, leaving 14 bases between the germline ends. The CDR3 consists of 13 residues. CDR3: CASNRDTQYEQYF. CDR3 DNA sequence: TGTGCCAGCAACCGGGACACTCAATACGAGCAGTACTTC.

This clone was detected a few times. The chain combines TRBV7-2 with TRBJ1-1; tentative D call: TRBD1 (6 bases). This CDR3 is built from 13 residues. Germline-derived CDR1 and CDR2 are SGHTA and FQGNSA. The V end was cut by 1 base, the J end by 8 bases, with 11 bases between. The CDR3 here is CASSLGTVLEAFF. The CDR3 bases are TGTGCCAGCAGCTTAGGGACAGTTCTAGAAGCTTTCTTT. Together with reference TRBV7-2 and TRBJ1-1, the CDR3 gives the full variable domain: GAGVSQSPSNKVTEKGKDVELRCDPISGHTALYWYRQSLGQGLEFLIYFQGNSAPDKSGLPSDRFSAERTGGSVSTLTIQRTQQEDSAVYLCASSLGTVLEAFFGQGTRLTVV.

This sequence joins TRBV30 and TRBJ2-7, with unresolved D. The V gene's germline CDR1 is GTSNPN and CDR2 SVGIG (reference sequence). CDR3 length: 12 residues. Trimming removed 0 bases at V and 6 bases at J, with 9 bases between. The CDR3 region has the DNA TGTGCCTGGAGTGTACTATTCGTCGAGCAGTACTTC. It codes for CAWSVLFVEQYF.

The chain combines TRBV7-9 with TRBJ2-1; perhaps TRBD2 as D (6 bases). The V end was cut by 5 bases, the J end by 7 bases, with 12 bases between. CDR3 size: 13 residues. Germline assignment: CDR1 SEHNR and CDR2 FQNEAQ (reference sequence). The CDR3 DNA reads TGTGCCAGCAGCCCCAGGGAGGAGAATGAGCAGTTCTTC. Translation gives CASSPREENEQFF.

The V call is TRBV5-4, the J call TRBJ2-5, with TRBD2 matching over 7 bases. The CDR3 has 14 residues. Germline CDR1 reads SGHNT; CDR2 reads YYREEE (reference sequence). Germline trimming cut 3 bases from V and 4 bases from J; bases unmatched to any gene: 6. The CDR3 protein is CASSSPSGGETQYF. CDR3 nucleotide sequence: TGTGCCAGCAGCTCTCCTAGCGGAGGAGAGACCCAGTACTTC.

The genes are TRBV7-6 and TRBJ1-5, with 7 bases identical to TRBD1. Per germline, CDR1 SGHVS and CDR2 FNYEAQ. V was pared by 5 bases and J by 2 bases, with 12 bases of the junction left unmatched. This CDR3 is 17 amino acids long. The CDR3 here is CASSPWGDSAGNQPQHF. CDR3 bases: TGTGCCAGCAGCCCATGGGGGGACAGTGCGGGCAATCAGCCCCAGCATTTT.

A word on this clone: The germline gene is not matched at one end of the junction; a read error may be the cause. The rearrangement links TRBV7-9 to TRBJ2-2; 8 bases match TRBD2. CDR1 and CDR2 (germline): SEHNR, FQNEAQ (reference sequence). The CDR3 has 17 residues. The CDR3 protein is CASNLKPRTSNTGELFF. The DNA for the CDR3 is TGTGCCAGCAACTTAAAACCCCGGACTAGCAACACCGGGGAGCTGTTTTTT.

This clone was seen just once. This CDR3 reads CASSNGGGLDRGPYNEQFF. The CDR3 coding sequence is TGTGCCAGCAGCAATGGGGGGGGCCTAGACAGGGGGCCTTACAATGAGCAGTTCTTC. The genes are TRBV21-1 and TRBJ2-1; the table's TRBD1 call for D was not verified on the DNA. TRBV21-1 is designated a pseudogene. CDR3 length: 19 residues.

This chain joins TRBV2 and TRBJ2-3; 7 nucleotides align to TRBD1. The CDR3 extends over 15 amino acids. Germline values: CDR1 SNHLY, CDR2 FYNNEI. V lost 4 bases, J lost 5 bases, and 9 bases stayed unmatched. The CDR3 region is CASSGPGQMEDTQYF. DNA of the CDR3: TGTGCCAGCAGTGGTCCGGGACAGATGGAAGATACGCAGTATTTT.

The chain carries TRBV6-5 and TRBJ2-7, with TRBD2 matching 9 bases. The CDR3 has 14 amino acids. Germline V CDR1 and CDR2: MNHEY, SVGAGI. J gave up 3 bases and V 2 bases, and 2 bases lay outside the gene matches. The DNA for the CDR3 is TGTGCCAGCAGTTACGCTAGCGGGGACTACGAGCAGTACTTC. It yields the protein CASSYASGDYEQYF.

This chain connects TRBV10-3 to TRBJ2-1; 8 bases map to TRBD2. Germline loops: CDR1 ENHRY, CDR2 SYGVKD. This CDR3 region has 13 residues. V lost 11 bases, J lost 8 bases, and 11 bases stayed unmatched. This CDR3 is CAAAAGGGDEQFF. CDR3 nucleotides: TGTGCCGCCGCCGCGGGGGGTGGGGATGAGCAGTTCTTC.

V is TRBV5-4 and J is TRBJ1-2, with 10 bases matching TRBD1. From germline, CDR1 is SGHNT and CDR2 YYREEE (reference sequence). J gave up 6 bases and V 2 bases, and 4 bases lay outside the gene matches. This CDR3 is built from 14 residues. CDR3 DNA: TGTGCCAGCAGCTTCTGGGGGACAGGGGATGGCTACACCTTC. Translation: CASSFWGTGDGYTF.

The CDR3 region is CASSLEDGGGYTF. CDR3 in DNA: TGCGCCAGCAGCTTGGAAGACGGGGGTGGCTACACCTTC. J is TRBJ1-2 and V is TRBV5-1, with D perhaps TRBD1 (5 bases). The germline CDR1 and CDR2 sequences are SGHRS and YFSETQ. This CDR3 is built from 13 residues. With 0 bases removed from V and 7 bases from J, the gap between germline ends came to 10 bases. Using reference TRBV5-1 and TRBJ1-2 for the parts outside the CDR3, the full variable domain is KAGVTQTPRYLIKTRGQQVTLSCSPISGHRSVSWYQQTPGQGLQFLFEYFSETQRNKGNFPGRFSGRQFSNSRSEMNVSTLELGDSALYLCASSLEDGGGYTFGSGTRLTVV.

With respect to this clone: Given a far larger clone just one base away, this is likely a sequencing read error. This sample also contains other DNA sequences that code for the same CDR3. The J gene is TRBJ2-2, the V gene TRBV6-5; D is possibly TRBD1 (6 bases). CDR1 is MNHEY, CDR2 SVGAGI, per germline. This CDR3 spans 13 amino acids. Trimming left V 5 bases short and J 4 bases short, with 8 bases between. In DNA, the CDR3 is TGTGCCAGCAGTGAACAGGGCACCGGGGAGCTGTTTTTT. Amino acids: CASSEQGTGELFF.

The table lists this clone with a count of one. The rearrangement uses TRBV5-1 and TRBJ2-3, with TRBD1 as a possible D gene (5 bases). V lost 1 base to trimming and J lost 2 bases, with 20 bases between them. Germline V gene data show CDR1 as SGHRS and CDR2 as YFSETQ. The CDR3 length is 18 residues. The CDR3 region has the DNA TGCGCCAGCAGCTTGTTGGGGCCCGAGCTGGACCTCACAGATACGCAGTATTTT. It encodes CASSLLGPELDLTDTQYF.

The chain employs TRBV5-8 and TRBJ2-1; maybe TRBD1 (6 bases). The germline V gene encodes CDR1 SGHTS and CDR2 YDEGEE. The CDR3 is 14 residues long. Trimming left V 1 base short and J 5 bases short, with 10 bases between. This CDR3 reads CASSLPGVHNEQFF. CDR3 DNA: TGTGCCAGCAGCTTGCCAGGGGTCCACAATGAGCAGTTCTTC.

This clone was seen more than once but under ten times. The chain combines TRBV28 with TRBJ1-2; D unclear. Trimming cost V 3 bases and J 1 base, with 15 bases left between them. This CDR3 region has 16 residues. From germline, CDR1 is MDHEN and CDR2 SYDVKM. DNA of the CDR3: TGTGCCAGCAGTTTGGGGAGCTGGGGTGGTAACTATGGCTACACCTTC. Translated, it gives CASSLGSWGGNYGYTF.

This clone was observed a single time. This sequence joins TRBV4-1 and TRBJ2-3; the match to TRBD2 covers 7 bases. The trim removed 4 bases at V and 6 bases at J, leaving 7 bases unmatched. CDR3 size: 14 residues. Germline CDR1 and CDR2: MGHRA and YSYEKL. CDR3 bases: TGCGCCAGCAGCCGGGGGGGGAGTGGTGATACGCAGTATTTT. Its translation is CASSRGGSGDTQYF.

The genes are TRBV28 and TRBJ2-6; the D gene is possibly TRBD1 (6 bases). Germline CDR1 MDHEN, CDR2 SYDVKM. The CDR3 extends over 16 amino acids. V lost 4 bases and J 1 base, leaving 11 bases between the germline ends. CDR3 in DNA: TGTGCCAGCAGTTCACAAGGGGGTTCTGGGGCCAACGTCCTGACTTTC. Amino acid sequence: CASSSQGGSGANVLTF. The whole variable domain, filled in from reference TRBV28 and TRBJ2-6, reads DVKVTQSSRYLVKRTGEKVFLECVQDMDHENMFWYRQDPGLGLRLIYFSYDVKMKEKGDIPEGYSVSREKKERFSLILESASTNQTSMYLCASSSQGGSGANVLTFGAGSRLTVL.

In its sample, this clone was seen a few times. The V and J genes are TRBV4-3 and TRBJ1-6; perhaps TRBD1 as D (5 bases). There are 15 residues in the CDR3. The V end was cut by 0 bases, the J end by 9 bases, with 12 bases between. Germline V gene lookup returns CDR1 LGHNA and CDR2 YSLEER. The CDR3 region has the DNA TGCGCCAGCAGCCAAGATAGATGGGGCTCTTCACCCCTCCACTTT. Residues: CASSQDRWGSSPLHF.